This T cell receptor (beta chain) was captured by sequencing in a study of T-cell memory formation after mild COVID-19. Constant-segment primers were used for 5'RACE, and the resulting TCR alpha and TCR beta cDNA libraries carried sample barcodes and UMIs. TCRdb re-analysed the 5' RACE reads in MiXCR, keeping a single row per CDR3 protein. Of more than 250,000 distinct CDR3 sequences listed, 15% to 20% are singletons. Study-level results: Several responding clones turned up in pre-infection memory, indicating that cross-reactive memory may have taken part. SARS-CoV-2 specificity of second-wave clones peaking day 37 was unconfirmed. Clones that contracted from day 15 to 85 were balanced CD4/CD8, while later expanders leaned CD4+.

This clonotype was seen ten or more times. The antigen is unknown. This CDR3 region has 11 residues. The V end was cut by 3 bases, the J end by 10 bases, with 9 bases between. Sequenced material: PBMCs or a T cell subset sorted from them (not recorded which). The source is a man aged 18 to 29 who had mild COVID-19 (a few samples of this study predate the infection). Cell type and time point are not known. The rearrangement joins TRBV12-3 or TRBV12-4 to TRBJ1-1; unclear D gene. The DNA of the CDR3 is TGTGCCAGCAGTTTTAGCAGTACAGCTTTCTTT. Its translation is CASSFSSTAFF.